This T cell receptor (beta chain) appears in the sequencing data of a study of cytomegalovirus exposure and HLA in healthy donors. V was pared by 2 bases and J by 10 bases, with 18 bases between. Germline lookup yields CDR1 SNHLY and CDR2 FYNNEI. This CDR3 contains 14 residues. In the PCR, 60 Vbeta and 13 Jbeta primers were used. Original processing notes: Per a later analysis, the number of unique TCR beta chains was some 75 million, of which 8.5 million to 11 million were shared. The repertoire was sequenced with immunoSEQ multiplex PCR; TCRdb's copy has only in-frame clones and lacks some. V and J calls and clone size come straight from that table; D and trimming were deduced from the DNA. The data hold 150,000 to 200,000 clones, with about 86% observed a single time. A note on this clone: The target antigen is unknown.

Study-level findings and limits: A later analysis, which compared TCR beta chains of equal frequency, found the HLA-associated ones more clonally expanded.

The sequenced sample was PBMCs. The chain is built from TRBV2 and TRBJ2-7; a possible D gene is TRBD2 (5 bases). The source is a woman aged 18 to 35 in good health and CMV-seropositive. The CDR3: CASSESGLAVAQYF. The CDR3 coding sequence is TGTGCCAGCAGTGAATCTGGGCTAGCCGTTGCCCAGTACTTC.